This passage covers 7 T cell receptor beta chains from one sample sequenced in a study of regulatory T cells in long-lasting Graves disease. Time point reported: newly diagnosed GD, antithyroid drugs for less than 3 months. PBMC-derived RNA was used for the TCR library. Investigators prepared the TCR beta libraries by applying iRepertoire HTBI primers and Arm-PCR of CDR3 regions. Via MiXCR, TCRdb re-called the multiplex PCR reads, giving one row per CDR3 protein. The sample gives roughly 500,000 distinct CDR3 sequences, about 15% of which show up once; approximately 17% is in the top ten. Another study also made use of these data, one on T cells in Graves' hyperthyroidism and ophthalmopathy.

The sample here was peripheral blood mononuclear cells (PBMCs), taken at new diagnosis, from a patient treated with antithyroid drugs. These receptors were obtained from a woman in her fifties or sixties with Graves disease.

This clonotype was seen a handful of times. The chain recombines TRBV7-6 with TRBJ2-1; 11 bases map to TRBD2. Germline assignment: CDR1 SGHVS and CDR2 FNYEAQ. CDR3 length: 16 residues. V dropped 0 bases and J dropped 8; count of bases not matched to a gene: 6. Here the CDR3 DNA reads TGTGCCAGCAGCTTAGCCCCACTAGCGGGAGACGATGAGCAGTTCTTC. It codes for CASSLAPLAGDDEQFF.

This clonotype was counted between two and nine times. The CDR3 DNA sequence: TGCGCCAGCAGCTCAGGGGGCAAGGACTATGGCTACACCTTC. This codes for CASSSGGKDYGYTF. The gene calls are TRBV5-1 and TRBJ1-2; 8 nucleotides align to TRBD1. Germline CDR1 SGHRS, CDR2 YFSETQ. The CDR3 has 14 residues. The J segment lost 3 bases and the V segment lost 3 bases, leaving 4 bases of the junction unmatched.

This clonotype was counted at least ten times. This chain joins TRBV7-9 and TRBJ2-1, with TRBD1 as a possible D gene (5 bases). V lost 2 bases, J lost 0 bases, and 14 bases lay in between. The germline CDR1 and CDR2 sequences are SEHNR and FQNEAQ (reference sequence). This CDR3 is built from 17 residues. This chain's CDR3 is CASSLYRQLSSYNEQFF. As DNA, the CDR3 is TGTGCCAGCAGCTTATACCGACAGCTCAGCTCCTACAATGAGCAGTTCTTC.

About this clonotype: A much larger clone lies one base from this, so it may be a read error. V usage is TRBV28 and J usage is TRBJ2-1; 11 bases fit TRBD1. The last part of the DNA fits TRBJ2-5 better; the J call may be wrong. This CDR3 contains 13 residues. The germline gives CDR1 MDHEN, CDR2 SYDVKM. CDR3 sequence reads: CARSGQGAGTQYF. The CDR3 coding sequence is TGTGCCAGGAGTGGACAGGGGGCAGGGACCCAGTACTTC.

Many counts were recorded for this clonotype. The rearrangement uses TRBV12-3 or TRBV12-4 and TRBJ2-7, with 16 bases lining up with TRBD2. J gave up 6 bases and V 5 bases, and 10 bases lay outside the gene matches. The CDR3 extends over 17 amino acids. The CDR3 loop is CASSTTGTSGRAVEQYF. The CDR3 coding sequence is TGTGCCAGCAGTACCACCGGGACTAGCGGGAGGGCGGTCGAGCAGTACTTC.

This clonotype was found a few times. This chain links TRBV5-1 with TRBJ2-5; D remains unclear. V shed 5 bases and J shed 1 base, with 15 bases lying between them. This CDR3 spans 15 amino acids. Germline V gene lookup returns CDR1 SGHRS and CDR2 YFSETQ. CDR3 nucleotide sequence: TGCGCCAGCAGGGTCGAGTTGCGGACCCAAGAGACCCAGTACTTC. Translated: CASRVELRTQETQYF.

The genes are TRBV18 and TRBJ2-2; weak D call: TRBD2 (5 bases). CDR1 is KGHSH and CDR2 is LQKENI in the germline V gene. CDR3 length: 16 residues. Trimming removed 3 bases at V and 0 bases at J, with 11 bases between. The CDR3, as DNA: TGTGCCAGCTCACCGGAGGCGGCCGCGAACACCGGGGAGCTGTTTTTT. This codes for CASSPEAAANTGELFF.